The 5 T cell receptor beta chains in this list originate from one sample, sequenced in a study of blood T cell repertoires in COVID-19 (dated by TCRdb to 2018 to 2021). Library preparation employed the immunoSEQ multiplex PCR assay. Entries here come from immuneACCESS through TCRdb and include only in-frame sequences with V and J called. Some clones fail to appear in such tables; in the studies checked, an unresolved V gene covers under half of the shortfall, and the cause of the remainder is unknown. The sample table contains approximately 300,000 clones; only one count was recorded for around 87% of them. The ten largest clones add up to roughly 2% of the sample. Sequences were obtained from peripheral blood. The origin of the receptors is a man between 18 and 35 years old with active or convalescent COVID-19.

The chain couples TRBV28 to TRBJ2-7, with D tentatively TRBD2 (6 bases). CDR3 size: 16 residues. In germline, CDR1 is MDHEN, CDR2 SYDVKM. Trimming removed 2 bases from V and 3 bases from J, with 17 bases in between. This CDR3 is CASSLIGLATRYEQYF. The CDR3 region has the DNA TGTGCCAGCAGTTTAATAGGGCTAGCGACCCGCTACGAGCAGTACTTC.

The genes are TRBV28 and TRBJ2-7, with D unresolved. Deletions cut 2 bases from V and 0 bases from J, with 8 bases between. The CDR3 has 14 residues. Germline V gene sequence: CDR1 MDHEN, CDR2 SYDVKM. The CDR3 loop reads CASSLGSISYEQYF. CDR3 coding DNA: TGTGCCAGCAGTTTAGGCAGTATCTCCTACGAGCAGTACTTC. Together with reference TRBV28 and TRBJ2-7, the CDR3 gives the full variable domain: DVKVTQSSRYLVKRTGEKVFLECVQDMDHENMFWYRQDPGLGLRLIYFSYDVKMKEKGDIPEGYSVSREKKERFSLILESASTNQTSMYLCASSLGSISYEQYFGPGTRLTVT.

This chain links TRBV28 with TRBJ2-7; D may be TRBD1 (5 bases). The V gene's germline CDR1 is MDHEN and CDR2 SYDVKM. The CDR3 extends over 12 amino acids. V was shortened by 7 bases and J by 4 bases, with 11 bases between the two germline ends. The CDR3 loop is CASTPSGYEQYF. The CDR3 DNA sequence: TGTGCCAGCACCCCTTCAGGGTACGAGCAGTACTTC.

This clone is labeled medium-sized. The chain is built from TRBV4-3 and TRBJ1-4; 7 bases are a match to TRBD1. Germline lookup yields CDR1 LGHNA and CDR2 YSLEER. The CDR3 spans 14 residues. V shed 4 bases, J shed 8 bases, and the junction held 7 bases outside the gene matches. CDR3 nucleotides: TGCGCCAGCAGCCCCGACAGGGAATGGGAAAAACTGTTTTTT. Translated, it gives CASSPDREWEKLFF.

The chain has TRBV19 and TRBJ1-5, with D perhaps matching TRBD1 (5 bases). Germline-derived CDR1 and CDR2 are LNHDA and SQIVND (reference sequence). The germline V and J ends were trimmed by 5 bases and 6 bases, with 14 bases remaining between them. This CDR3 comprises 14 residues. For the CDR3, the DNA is TGTGCCAGTAGTTTGGGGGGGAAGGTTCAGCCCCAGCATTTT. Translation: CASSLGGKVQPQHF.